One and the same sample provided the 27 T cell receptor beta chains below, sequenced in a study of neoadjuvant anti-PD-1 for oral cavity cancer. Sample time point: after neoadjuvant nivolumab, at surgical resection. Using immunoSEQ multiplex PCR, the repertoire was profiled, and TCRdb retains in-frame clones only, with some absent. The sample has more than 11,000 clones, 65% to 80% seen once. Sequenced here: PBMCs, sampled after nivolumab (anti-PD-1) treatment. Receptor source: a person between 40 and 80 years old with oral cavity squamous cell carcinoma.

V and J are TRBV7-8 and TRBJ2-5, with 9 bases matching TRBD1. V shed 6 bases, J shed 1 base, and the junction held 6 bases outside the gene matches. The CDR3 totals 15 residues. CDR1 is SGHVS and CDR2 is FQNEAQ in the germline V gene. The DNA of the CDR3 is TGTGCCAGCAGTCGAGGGACAGGGTTCCAAGAGACCCAGTACTTC. Translation gives CASSRGTGFQETQYF.

The genes are TRBV10-3 and TRBJ1-5, with D maybe TRBD1 (5 bases). Germline CDR1 and CDR2: ENHRY and SYGVKD. This CDR3 is built from 15 residues. Trimming cost V 0 bases and J 4 bases, with 10 bases left between them. CDR3 in DNA: TGTGCCATCAGTGAGTCGAAACAGGAGAATCAGCCCCAGCATTTT. Amino acid sequence: CAISESKQENQPQHF.

The chain couples TRBV7-2 to TRBJ2-7, with a possible D match to TRBD1 (5 bases). This CDR3 region has 14 residues. With 2 bases removed from V and 3 bases from J, the gap between germline ends came to 11 bases. The germline gives CDR1 SGHTA, CDR2 FQGNSA. The CDR3 DNA reads TGTGCCAGCAGCTTACAGGCAGGGTACTACGAGCAGTACTTC. This translates into CASSLQAGYYEQYF.

The chain joins TRBV11-2 to TRBJ2-7, with 10 bases aligning to TRBD2. The CDR3 sequence is 15 residues long. Germline CDR1 reads SGHAT; CDR2 reads FQNNGV. The J segment lost 2 bases and the V segment lost 7 bases, leaving 8 bases of the junction unmatched. CDR3: CASTRTSGGPYEQYF. DNA of the CDR3: TGTGCCAGCACCCGGACTAGCGGAGGGCCCTACGAGCAGTACTTC.

The V and J genes are TRBV11-3 and TRBJ2-1, with D maybe TRBD1 (6 bases). V gave up 3 bases and J gave up 4 bases, with 10 bases separating them. CDR3 length: 14 amino acids. Germline assignment: CDR1 SGHNT and CDR2 YENEEA. CDR3 nucleotides: TGTGCCAGCAGCTTGGGGGCGGTTTACAATGAGCAGTTCTTC. Translation: CASSLGAVYNEQFF.

The chain links TRBV5-1 to TRBJ2-7; D is undetermined. The V end was cut by 0 bases, the J end by 7 bases, with 11 bases between. Germline CDR1 and CDR2: SGHRS and YFSETQ. CDR3 length: 13 amino acids. Written as DNA, the CDR3 is TGCGCCAGCAGCTTGGGGAGTGCTAGGGAGCAGTACTTC. Amino acids: CASSLGSAREQYF.

The chain carries TRBV2 and TRBJ1-2; D gene uncertain. This CDR3 comprises 14 residues. The V gene's germline CDR1 is SNHLY and CDR2 FYNNEI. Trimming removed 6 bases at V and 2 bases at J, with 13 bases between. This CDR3 reads CASSPEVGNYGYTF. The CDR3 coding sequence is TGTGCCAGCAGCCCTGAAGTGGGGAACTATGGCTACACCTTC.

The V gene is TRBV4-1, the J gene TRBJ1-2, with a tentative D call TRBD1 (5 bases). The CDR3 spans 12 residues. The germline V gene has CDR1 MGHRA and CDR2 YSYEKL. V was shortened by 1 base and J by 5 bases, with 5 bases between the two germline ends. For the CDR3, the DNA is TGCGCCAGCAGCCAAGCAGGGTATGGCTACACCTTC. Protein: CASSQAGYGYTF.

CDR3 in DNA: TGTGCCAGCAGCTATGGTGGAAACACCATATATTTT. This translates into CASSYGGNTIYF. The V call is TRBV6-1, the J call TRBJ1-3; no firm D call. Trimming pared 6 bases from V and 3 bases from J, leaving 6 bases between. The CDR3 loop spans 12 amino acids. Looked up from germline, CDR1 is MNHNS and CDR2 is SASEGT.

There are a few counts of this clone. This chain uses TRBV12-2 with TRBJ1-5; the D call TRBD1 from the table was never checked on the DNA. TRBV12-2 is a pseudogene segment. This CDR3 region has 18 residues. The CDR3 coding sequence is TGTGCAAGTCGCTTAGGTGTCCGGGACACCCAATTGAATCAGCCCCAGCATTTT. This translates into CASRLGVRDTQLNQPQHF.

The genes are TRBV30 and TRBJ1-1; no firm D call. The V and J ends lost 2 bases and 4 bases respectively, with 14 bases between them. The CDR3 is 14 amino acids. Germline assignment: CDR1 GTSNPN and CDR2 SVGIG (reference sequence). CDR3 bases: TGTGCCTGGAGTTATTCTGGAGTCCCCACTGAAGCTTTCTTT. Translating gives CAWSYSGVPTEAFF.

The gene calls are TRBV6-5 and TRBJ1-4, with 8 bases that match TRBD1. The germline gives CDR1 MNHEY, CDR2 SVGAGI. J was trimmed by 10 bases and V by 5 bases; bases with no gene match: 9. The CDR3 is 14 residues long. The CDR3 loop is CASSPAGGIIKLFF. The CDR3 region has the DNA TGTGCCAGCAGTCCGGCAGGGGGCATTATAAAACTGTTTTTT.

The chain combines TRBV10-1 with TRBJ2-1, with D possibly being TRBD1 (6 bases). V was pared by 5 bases and J by 9 bases, with 14 bases between. The germline gives CDR1 WNHNN, CDR2 SYGVQD (reference sequence). The CDR3 covers 13 residues. The CDR3 coding sequence is TGCGCCAGCAGTCCCTTAACAGGGAGTGAGCAGTTCTTC. Translating it yields CASSPLTGSEQFF.

J is TRBJ2-7 and V is TRBV4-1; the match to TRBD2 covers 11 bases. The germline gives CDR1 MGHRA, CDR2 YSYEKL. The V and J ends lost 1 base and 0 bases, in that order; junction bases with no gene match: 5. The CDR3 covers 17 residues. The CDR3: CASSQVAGGPSSYEQYF. CDR3 DNA: TGCGCCAGCAGCCAAGTAGCGGGAGGGCCTAGCTCCTACGAGCAGTACTTC.

The sample holds a few counts of this clone. The rearrangement joins TRBV2 to TRBJ2-7; D unresolved. The V end was cut by 5 bases, the J end by 1 base, with 9 bases between. The CDR3 is made up of 13 amino acids. The V gene's germline CDR1 is SNHLY and CDR2 FYNNEI. As DNA, the CDR3 is TGTGCCAGCAGTCTGGATCTTTCCTACGAGCAGTACTTC. Translating gives CASSLDLSYEQYF. The full variable domain, completed using reference TRBV2 and TRBJ2-7, is EPEVTQTPSHQVTQMGQEVILRCVPISNHLYFYWYRQILGQKVEFLVSFYNNEISEKSEIFDDQFSVERPDGSNFTLKIRSTKLEDSAMYFCASSLDLSYEQYFGPGTRLTVT.

This chain's CDR3 is CASSRARGETQYF. CDR3 nucleotides: TGCGCCAGCAGCCGGGCACGTGGGGAGACCCAGTACTTC. V is TRBV5-1 and J is TRBJ2-5; D ambiguous. V lost 4 bases and J lost 5, with 12 bases in between. The V gene's germline CDR1 is SGHRS and CDR2 YFSETQ. This CDR3 spans 13 amino acids. The full variable domain, completed using reference TRBV5-1 and TRBJ2-5, is KAGVTQTPRYLIKTRGQQVTLSCSPISGHRSVSWYQQTPGQGLQFLFEYFSETQRNKGNFPGRFSGRQFSNSRSEMNVSTLELGDSALYLCASSRARGETQYFGPGTRLLVL.

This chain joins TRBV5-8 and TRBJ2-1; 15 nucleotides match TRBD2. V was pared by 3 bases and J by 9 bases, with 4 bases of the junction left unmatched. The CDR3 sequence is 15 residues long. The germline gives CDR1 SGHTS, CDR2 YDEGEE. In DNA, the CDR3 is TGTGCCAGCAGCTCGGGACTAGCGGGAGGCGGTGAGCAGTTCTTC. Translating gives CASSSGLAGGGEQFF. The complete variable domain, with remaining parts taken from reference TRBV5-8 and TRBJ2-1, reads EAGVTQSPTHLIKTRGQQATLRCSPISGHTSVYWYQQALGLGLQFLLWYDEGEERNRGNFPPRFSGRQFPNYSSELNVNALELEDSALYLCASSSGLAGGGEQFFGPGTRLTVL.

On this clone: Relative to the germline gene, one junction end is altered; a read error may explain this. The genes are TRBV29-1 and TRBJ1-2; 8 bases are a match to TRBD1. This CDR3 comprises 12 residues. The germline gives CDR1 SQVTM, CDR2 ANQGSEA. The CDR3 reads CSVDRTGHGYAF. CDR3 nucleotide sequence: TGCAGCGTTGATCGGACAGGGCATGGCTACGCCTTC.

This sequence joins TRBV7-9 and TRBJ2-4; D call uncertain. Trimming stripped 1 base from V and 14 bases from J, with 12 bases between. CDR1 is SEHNR, CDR2 FQNEAQ, per germline (reference sequence). CDR3 length: 12 residues. The CDR3 DNA reads as TGTGCCAGCAGCTTAGGTTGGACGGACGAGTACTTC. Protein sequence: CASSLGWTDEYF.

This clone was seen more than once but under ten times. The rearrangement uses TRBV5-1 and TRBJ1-2; 12 bases align to TRBD1. Germline CDR1 and CDR2: SGHRS and YFSETQ. This CDR3 region has 13 residues. V dropped 4 bases and J dropped 7; count of bases not matched to a gene: 2. CDR3: CASSLGQGAGYTF. CDR3 DNA sequence: TGCGCCAGCAGCCTGGGACAGGGGGCTGGCTACACCTTC. The whole variable domain, remainder taken from reference TRBV5-1 and TRBJ1-2, is KAGVTQTPRYLIKTRGQQVTLSCSPISGHRSVSWYQQTPGQGLQFLFEYFSETQRNKGNFPGRFSGRQFSNSRSEMNVSTLELGDSALYLCASSLGQGAGYTFGSGTRLTVV.

This clone showed up just once. V gene TRBV4-1 combines with J gene TRBJ2-7; no clear D gene. This CDR3 contains 13 residues. V was trimmed by 3 bases and J by 0 bases, leaving 6 bases between them. Germline V gene lookup returns CDR1 MGHRA and CDR2 YSYEKL. The CDR3 spells CASSHGVSYEQYF. As DNA, the CDR3 is TGCGCCAGCAGCCATGGCGTCTCCTACGAGCAGTACTTC.

This chain joins TRBV19 and TRBJ2-7, with unresolved D. Trimming stripped 1 base from V and 3 bases from J, with 7 bases between. This CDR3 comprises 13 residues. The V gene's germline CDR1 is LNHDA and CDR2 SQIVND (reference sequence). The CDR3 sequence is CASSIVADYEQYF. DNA for the CDR3: TGTGCCAGTAGTATAGTGGCAGACTACGAGCAGTACTTC.

The rearrangement joins TRBV2 to TRBJ1-3, with no clear D. Trimming removed 8 bases at V and 4 bases at J, with 6 bases between. CDR3 size: 11 residues. The V gene's germline CDR1 is SNHLY and CDR2 FYNNEI. The DNA for the CDR3 is TGTGCCAGCGGCCTAGGAAACACCATATATTTT. This codes for CASGLGNTIYF.

The V and J genes are TRBV11-2 and TRBJ1-1; D uncertain. V gave up 5 bases and J gave up 7 bases, with 14 bases separating them. The CDR3 extends over 13 amino acids. Germline CDR1 reads SGHAT; CDR2 reads FQNNGV. The CDR3 reads CASSPLVGDEAFF. In DNA, the CDR3 is TGTGCCAGCAGCCCCCTGGTAGGAGATGAAGCTTTCTTT.

This clone was seen a handful of times. The rearrangement uses TRBV2 and TRBJ2-3; tentative D call: TRBD2 (7 bases). Germline V CDR1 and CDR2: SNHLY, FYNNEI. The CDR3 has 17 amino acids. V lost 6 bases to trimming and J lost 5 bases, with 24 bases between them. CDR3 loop: CASRGGREQAGEDTQYF. The CDR3 DNA reads as TGTGCCAGCAGAGGGGGGAGGGAACAGGCTGGGGAAGATACGCAGTATTTT.

This clone was observed a handful of times. This chain links TRBV30 with TRBJ2-3; 10 positions match TRBD2. The J segment lost 1 base and the V segment lost 5 bases, leaving 3 bases of the junction unmatched. Germline CDR1 GTSNPN, CDR2 SVGIG (reference sequence). The CDR3 contains 14 residues. CDR3 in amino acids: CAWDGLAGTDTQYF. CDR3 DNA sequence: TGTGCCTGGGACGGACTAGCGGGCACAGATACGCAGTATTTT.

This chain connects TRBV5-1 to TRBJ1-1; a weak D match, TRBD1 (5 bases). This CDR3 region has 17 residues. V was shortened by 3 bases and J by 1 base, with 19 bases between the two germline ends. Germline loops: CDR1 SGHRS, CDR2 YFSETQ. CDR3 sequence: CASSWPRERGGNTEAFF. For the CDR3, the DNA is TGCGCCAGCAGCTGGCCCAGGGAAAGGGGAGGGAACACTGAAGCTTTCTTT.